A single T cell receptor beta chain is shown here with its context. Its antigen is still unknown. These data originate in a study of OX40 agonist ivuxolimab in advanced cancers. Study-wide results and caveats: Low normalized T-cell clonal expansion also characterized some of the nonresponders.

The repertoire was sequenced with immunoSEQ multiplex PCR; TCRdb's copy has only in-frame clones and lacks some. The profile covers around 60,000 clones, with around 88% appearing a single time and around 0.61% taken by the ten largest. Germline CDR1 is MDHEN and CDR2 is SYDVKM. The J segment lost 6 bases and the V segment lost 10 bases, leaving 8 bases of the junction unmatched. This CDR3 is built from 12 residues. The chain employs TRBV28 and TRBJ2-7, with 8 bases that match TRBD1. The starting material was CD4+ or CD8+ T cells sorted from blood, obtained in a trial of the OX40 agonist ivuxolimab. The source of this sequence is an adult with an advanced solid tumor such as melanoma, head and neck, liver or kidney cancer. CDR3 sequence (DNA): TGTGCCACCAGACAGGGGTCGGGCGAGCAGTACTTC. It codes for CATRQGSGEQYF.